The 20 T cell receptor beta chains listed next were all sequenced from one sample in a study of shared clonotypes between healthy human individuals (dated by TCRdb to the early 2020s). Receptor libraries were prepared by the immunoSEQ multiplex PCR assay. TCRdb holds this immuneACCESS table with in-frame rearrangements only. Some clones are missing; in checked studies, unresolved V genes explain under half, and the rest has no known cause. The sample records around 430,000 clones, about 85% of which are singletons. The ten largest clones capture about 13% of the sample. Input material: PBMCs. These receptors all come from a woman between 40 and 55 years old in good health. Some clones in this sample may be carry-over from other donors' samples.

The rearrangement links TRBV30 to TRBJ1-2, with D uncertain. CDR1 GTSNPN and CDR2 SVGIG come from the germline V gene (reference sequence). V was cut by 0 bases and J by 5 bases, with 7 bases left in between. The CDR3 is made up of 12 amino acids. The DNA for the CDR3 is TGTGCCTGGAGTGTGGGGTTTTATGGCTACACCTTC. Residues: CAWSVGFYGYTF.

The CDR3 loop reads CATSLHGGQQPQHF. In DNA, the CDR3 is TGTGCCACCAGCTTACACGGCGGGCAACAGCCCCAGCATTTT. The chain carries TRBV15 and TRBJ1-5; D remains unclear. Germline CDR1 and CDR2: LNHNV and YYDKDF (reference sequence). Trimming left V 5 bases short and J 7 bases short, with 15 bases between. The CDR3 runs 14 residues.

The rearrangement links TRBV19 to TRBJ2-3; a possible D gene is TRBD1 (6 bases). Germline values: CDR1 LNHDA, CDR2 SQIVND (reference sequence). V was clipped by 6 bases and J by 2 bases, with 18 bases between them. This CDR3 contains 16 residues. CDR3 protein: CASSPHNRDLTDTQYF. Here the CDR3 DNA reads TGTGCCAGTAGCCCCCATAACAGGGATCTCACAGATACGCAGTATTTT.

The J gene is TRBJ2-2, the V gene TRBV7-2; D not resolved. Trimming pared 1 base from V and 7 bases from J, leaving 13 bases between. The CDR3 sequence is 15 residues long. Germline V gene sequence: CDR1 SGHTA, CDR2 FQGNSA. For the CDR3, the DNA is TGTGCCAGCAGCTTAGATGGCAGAAGTAACGGGGAGCTGTTTTTT. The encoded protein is CASSLDGRSNGELFF. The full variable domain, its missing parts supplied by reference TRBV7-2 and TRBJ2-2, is GAGVSQSPSNKVTEKGKDVELRCDPISGHTALYWYRQSLGQGLEFLIYFQGNSAPDKSGLPSDRFSAERTGGSVSTLTIQRTQQEDSAVYLCASSLDGRSNGELFFGEGSRLTVL.

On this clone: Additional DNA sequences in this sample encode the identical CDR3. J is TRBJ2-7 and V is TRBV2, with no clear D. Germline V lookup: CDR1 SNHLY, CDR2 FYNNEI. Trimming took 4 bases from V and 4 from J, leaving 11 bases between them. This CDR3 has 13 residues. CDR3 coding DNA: TGTGCCAGCAGTGCGGGCGGACCTTACGAGCAGTACTTC. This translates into CASSAGGPYEQYF.

Here the CDR3 reads CASSLSGQGATGELFF. DNA for the CDR3: TGCGCCAGCAGCCTTTCGGGACAGGGGGCCACCGGGGAGCTGTTTTTT. This chain joins TRBV4-1 and TRBJ2-2; 12 nucleotides line up with TRBD1. Looked up from germline, CDR1 is MGHRA and CDR2 is YSYEKL. V lost 4 bases to trimming and J lost 4 bases; unmatched junction nucleotides: 4. The CDR3 is made up of 16 amino acids.

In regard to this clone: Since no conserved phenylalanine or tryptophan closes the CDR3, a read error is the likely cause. CDR3 residues: CASSLAVRTGGLGSYEQYP. The CDR3 DNA reads TGTGCCAGCAGCTTAGCGGTGAGAACAGGGGGACTGGGGTCCTACGAGCAGTACCCC. The chain is built from TRBV7-9 and TRBJ2-7; 8 nucleotides agree with TRBD1. CDR1 is SEHNR, CDR2 FQNEAQ, per germline (reference sequence). The CDR3 is 19 residues long. J lost 1 base, V lost 0 bases, and 14 bases had no gene match.

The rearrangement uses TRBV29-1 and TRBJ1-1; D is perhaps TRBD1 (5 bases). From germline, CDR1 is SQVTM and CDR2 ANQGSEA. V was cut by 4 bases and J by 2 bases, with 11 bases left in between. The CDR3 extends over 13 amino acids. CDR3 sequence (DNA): TGCAGCGTTGCCATGACAGATAACACTGAAGCTTTCTTT. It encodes CSVAMTDNTEAFF.

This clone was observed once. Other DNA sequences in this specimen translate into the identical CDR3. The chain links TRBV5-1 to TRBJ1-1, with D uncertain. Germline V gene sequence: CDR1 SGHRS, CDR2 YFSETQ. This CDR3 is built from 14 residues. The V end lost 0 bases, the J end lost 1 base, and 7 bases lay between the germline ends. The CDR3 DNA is TGCGCCAGCAGCTTGGACAGAGCGAACACTGAAGCTTTCTTT. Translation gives CASSLDRANTEAFF.

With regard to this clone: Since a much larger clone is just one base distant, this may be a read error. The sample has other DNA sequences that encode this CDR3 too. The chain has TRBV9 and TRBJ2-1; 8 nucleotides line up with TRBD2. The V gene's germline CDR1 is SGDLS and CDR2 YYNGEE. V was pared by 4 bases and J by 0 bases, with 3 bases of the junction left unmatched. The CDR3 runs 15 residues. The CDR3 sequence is CASSPSGSSYNEQFF. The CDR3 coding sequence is TGTGCCAGCAGCCCAAGCGGGAGCTCCTACAATGAGCAGTTCTTC.

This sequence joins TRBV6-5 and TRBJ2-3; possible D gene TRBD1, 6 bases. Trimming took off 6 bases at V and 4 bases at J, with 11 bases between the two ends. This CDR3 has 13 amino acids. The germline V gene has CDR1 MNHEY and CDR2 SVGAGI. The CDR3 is CASSTPGADTQYF. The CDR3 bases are TGTGCCAGCAGCACCCCAGGGGCAGATACGCAGTATTTT.

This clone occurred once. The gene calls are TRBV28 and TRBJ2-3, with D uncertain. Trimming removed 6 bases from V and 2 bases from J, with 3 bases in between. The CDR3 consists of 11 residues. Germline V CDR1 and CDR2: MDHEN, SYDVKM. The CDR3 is CASRTTDTQYF. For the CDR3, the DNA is TGTGCCAGCAGAACCACAGATACGCAGTATTTT.

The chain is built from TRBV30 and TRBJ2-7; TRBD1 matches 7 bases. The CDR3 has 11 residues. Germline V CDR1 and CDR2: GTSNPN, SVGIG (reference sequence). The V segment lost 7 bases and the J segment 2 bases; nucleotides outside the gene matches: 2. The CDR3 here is CASGQAYEQYF. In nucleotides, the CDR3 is TGTGCCTCTGGACAGGCCTACGAGCAGTACTTC.

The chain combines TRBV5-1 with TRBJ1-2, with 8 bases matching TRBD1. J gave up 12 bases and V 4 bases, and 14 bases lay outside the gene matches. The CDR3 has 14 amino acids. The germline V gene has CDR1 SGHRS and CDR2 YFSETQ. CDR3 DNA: TGCGCCAGCAGCCCATTCGGACAGGGTCGCTTTGACACCTTC. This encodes CASSPFGQGRFDTF. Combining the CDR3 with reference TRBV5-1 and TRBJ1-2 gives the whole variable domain KAGVTQTPRYLIKTRGQQVTLSCSPISGHRSVSWYQQTPGQGLQFLFEYFSETQRNKGNFPGRFSGRQFSNSRSEMNVSTLELGDSALYLCASSPFGQGRFDTFGSGTRLTVV.

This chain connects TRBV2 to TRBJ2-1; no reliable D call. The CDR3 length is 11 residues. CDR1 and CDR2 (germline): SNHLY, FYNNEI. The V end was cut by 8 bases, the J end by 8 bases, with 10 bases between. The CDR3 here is CASGISHEQFF. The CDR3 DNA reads TGTGCCAGCGGGATATCCCATGAGCAGTTCTTC.

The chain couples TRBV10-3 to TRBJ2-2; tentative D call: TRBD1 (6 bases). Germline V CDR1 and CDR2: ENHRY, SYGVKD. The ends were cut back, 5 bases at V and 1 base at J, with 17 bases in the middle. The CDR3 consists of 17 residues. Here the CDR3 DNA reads TGTGCCATCAGTAACCCCCCCGGGACACTGAACACCGGGGAGCTGTTTTTT. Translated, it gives CAISNPPGTLNTGELFF.

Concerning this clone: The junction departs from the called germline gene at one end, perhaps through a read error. The CDR3 bases are TGCGCCTGGAGTGTCGGCAACCAAGAGACCCAGTACTTC. Residues: CAWSVGNQETQYF. The rearrangement links TRBV30 to TRBJ2-5, with no clear D. Germline CDR1 GTSNPN, CDR2 SVGIG (reference sequence). CDR3 size: 13 residues.

Here the CDR3 reads CASTESGANVLTF. The DNA of the CDR3 is TGTGCCAGCACCGAGAGTGGGGCCAACGTCCTGACTTTC. The chain employs TRBV6-1 and TRBJ2-6; no clear D gene. The V gene lost 7 bases and the J gene lost 3 bases, with 7 bases spanning the gap. CDR3 size: 13 residues. CDR1 and CDR2 from the germline V gene are MNHNS and SASEGT.

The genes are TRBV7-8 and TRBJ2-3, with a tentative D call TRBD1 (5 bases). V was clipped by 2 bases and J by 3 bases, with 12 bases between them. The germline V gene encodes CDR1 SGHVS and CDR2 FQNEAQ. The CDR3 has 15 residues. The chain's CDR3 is CASSLKGPRTDTQYF. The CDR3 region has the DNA TGTGCCAGCAGCTTAAAGGGGCCCCGGACAGATACGCAGTATTTT.

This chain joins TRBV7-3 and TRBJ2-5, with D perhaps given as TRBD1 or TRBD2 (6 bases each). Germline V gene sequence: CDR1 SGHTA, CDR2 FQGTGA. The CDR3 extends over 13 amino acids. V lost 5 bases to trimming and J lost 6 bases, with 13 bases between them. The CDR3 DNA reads TGTGCCAGCAGCCTCGGGGGCGTGAAGACCCAGTACTTC. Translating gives CASSLGGVKTQYF.